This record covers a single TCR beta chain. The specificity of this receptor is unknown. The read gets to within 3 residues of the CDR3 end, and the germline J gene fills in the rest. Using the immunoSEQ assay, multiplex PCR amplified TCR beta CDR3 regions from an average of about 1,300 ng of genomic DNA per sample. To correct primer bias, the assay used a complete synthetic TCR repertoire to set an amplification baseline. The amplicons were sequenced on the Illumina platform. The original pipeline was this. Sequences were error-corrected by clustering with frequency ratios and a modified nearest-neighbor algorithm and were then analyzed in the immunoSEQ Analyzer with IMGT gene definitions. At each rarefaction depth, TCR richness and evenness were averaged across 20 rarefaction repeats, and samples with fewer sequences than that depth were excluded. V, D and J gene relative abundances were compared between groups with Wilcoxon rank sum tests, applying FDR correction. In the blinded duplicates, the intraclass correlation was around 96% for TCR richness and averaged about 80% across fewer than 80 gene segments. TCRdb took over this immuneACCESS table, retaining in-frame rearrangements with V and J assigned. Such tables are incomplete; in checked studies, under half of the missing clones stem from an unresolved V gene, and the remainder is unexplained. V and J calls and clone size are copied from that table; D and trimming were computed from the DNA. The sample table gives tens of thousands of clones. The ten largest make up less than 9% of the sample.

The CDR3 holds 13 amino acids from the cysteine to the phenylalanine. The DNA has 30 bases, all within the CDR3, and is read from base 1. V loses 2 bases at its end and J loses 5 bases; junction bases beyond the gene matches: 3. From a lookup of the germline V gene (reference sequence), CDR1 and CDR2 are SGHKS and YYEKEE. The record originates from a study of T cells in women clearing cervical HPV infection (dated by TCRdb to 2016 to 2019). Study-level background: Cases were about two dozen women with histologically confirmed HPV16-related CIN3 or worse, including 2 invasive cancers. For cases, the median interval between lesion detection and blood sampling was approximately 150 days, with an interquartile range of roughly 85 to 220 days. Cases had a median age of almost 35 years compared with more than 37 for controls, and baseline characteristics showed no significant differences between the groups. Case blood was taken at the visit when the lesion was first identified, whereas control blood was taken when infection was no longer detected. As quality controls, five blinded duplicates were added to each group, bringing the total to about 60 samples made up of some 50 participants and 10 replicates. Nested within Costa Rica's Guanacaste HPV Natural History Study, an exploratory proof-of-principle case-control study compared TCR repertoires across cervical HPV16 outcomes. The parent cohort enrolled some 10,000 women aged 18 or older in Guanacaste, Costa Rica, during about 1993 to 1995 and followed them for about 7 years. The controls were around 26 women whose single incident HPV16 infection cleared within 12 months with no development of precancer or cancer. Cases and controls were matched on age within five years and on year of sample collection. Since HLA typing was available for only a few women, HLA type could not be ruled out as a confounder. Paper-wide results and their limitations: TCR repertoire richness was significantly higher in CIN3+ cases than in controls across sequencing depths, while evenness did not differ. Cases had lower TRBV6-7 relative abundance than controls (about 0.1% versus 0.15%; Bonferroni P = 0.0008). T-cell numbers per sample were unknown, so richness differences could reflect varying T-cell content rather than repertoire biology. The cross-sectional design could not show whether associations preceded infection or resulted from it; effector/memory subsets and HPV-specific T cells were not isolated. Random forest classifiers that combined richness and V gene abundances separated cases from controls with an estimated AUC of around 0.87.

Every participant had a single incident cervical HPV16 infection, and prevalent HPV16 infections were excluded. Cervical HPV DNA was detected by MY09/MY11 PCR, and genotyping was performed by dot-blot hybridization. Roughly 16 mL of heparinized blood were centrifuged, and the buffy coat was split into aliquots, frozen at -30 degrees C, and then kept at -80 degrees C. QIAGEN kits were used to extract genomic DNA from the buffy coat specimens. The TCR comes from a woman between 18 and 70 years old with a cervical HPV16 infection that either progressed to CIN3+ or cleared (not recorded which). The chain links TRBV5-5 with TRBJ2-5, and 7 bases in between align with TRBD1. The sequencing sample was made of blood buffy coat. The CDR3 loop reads CASSFPTGETQYF. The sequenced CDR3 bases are TGTGCCAGCAGCTTTCCGACAGGGGAGACC. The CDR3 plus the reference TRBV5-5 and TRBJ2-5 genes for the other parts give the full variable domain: DAGVTQSPTHLIKTRGQQVTLRCSPISGHKSVSWYQQVLGQGPQFIFQYYEKEERGRGNFPDRFSARQFPNYSSELNVNALLLGDSALYLCASSFPTGETQYFGPGTRLLVL.